Following are 30 T cell receptor beta chains from one sample sequenced in a study of monozygotic twins with inflammatory bowel disease. Reanalyzing the 5' RACE reads, TCRdb keeps one entry per CDR3 protein, without DNA. The sample totals some 150,000 distinct CDR3 sequences. The material sequenced was blood. All receptors derive from a human donor with ulcerative colitis or Crohn's disease, or a healthy co-twin of an affected twin (not recorded which).

This sequence joins TRBV7-9 and TRBJ2-3; the D call from TCRdb, TRBD2, cannot be confirmed without DNA. CDR3 length: 14 residues. Germline V gene data show CDR1 as SEHNR and CDR2 as FQNEAQ (reference sequence). CDR3 sequence reads: CANSLAGGTDTQYF.

The rearrangement uses TRBV5-1 and TRBJ2-7; TCRdb outputs TRBD1, but without DNA this stays unchecked. In germline, CDR1 is SGHRS, CDR2 YFSETQ. CDR3 length equals 16 residues. The CDR3 reads CASSLVWGAKTYEQYF.

The chain links TRBV18 to TRBJ1-5; the D gene TCRdb calls, TRBD1, cannot be checked with no DNA. This CDR3 has 14 residues. Germline V gives CDR1 KGHSH, CDR2 LQKENI. CDR3 protein: CASSPGQYNQPQHF. Full variable domain (missing parts from reference TRBV18 and TRBJ1-5): NAGVMQNPRHLVRRRGQEARLRCSPMKGHSHVYWYRQLPEEGLKFMVYLQKENIIDESGMPKERFSAEFPKEGPSILRIQQVVRGDSAAYFCASSPGQYNQPQHFGDGTRLSIL.

The chain couples TRBV7-2 to TRBJ2-7; TCRdb calls TRBD1, which cannot be checked without DNA. The CDR3 loop spans 13 amino acids. The V gene's germline CDR1 is SGHTA and CDR2 FQGNSA. CDR3 in amino acids: CASSLTATYEQYF.

The chain couples TRBV5-6 to TRBJ1-1; with no DNA, the TCRdb D assignment of TRBD1 cannot be verified. The CDR3 has 15 amino acids. Germline CDR1 is SGHDT and CDR2 is YYEEEE. The CDR3 region is CASSFRGTRPREAFF.

The CDR3 protein is CASSKGQVYNEQFF. The chain joins TRBV5-6 to TRBJ2-1; TCRdb proposes TRBD1, but this gene call is untestable without DNA. Germline V lookup: CDR1 SGHDT, CDR2 YYEEEE. CDR3 size: 14 residues.

V is TRBV7-2 and J is TRBJ2-5; TCRdb outputs TRBD1, but without DNA this stays unchecked. CDR1 and CDR2 from the germline V gene are SGHTA and FQGNSA. This CDR3 comprises 13 residues. The CDR3 spells CASSLGTGGTQYF.

The CDR3 sequence is CASSPMTGNQPQHF. The chain carries TRBV7-9 and TRBJ1-5. From germline, CDR1 is SEHNR and CDR2 FQNEAQ (reference sequence). The CDR3 has 14 amino acids.

The gene calls are TRBV27 and TRBJ2-7; TCRdb gives TRBD2 as the D gene, but with no DNA this cannot be confirmed. The germline V gene encodes CDR1 MNHEY and CDR2 SMNVEV (reference sequence). The CDR3 covers 17 residues. The CDR3 protein is CASSRGLAGGRFHEQYF.

V usage is TRBV6-6 and J usage is TRBJ2-7; the TCRdb call, TRBD1, lacks DNA for checking. Per the germline V gene, CDR1 is MNHNY and CDR2 is SVGAGI (reference sequence). This CDR3 region has 14 residues. This CDR3 is CASSYGGERYEQYF.

The chain combines TRBV10-3 with TRBJ1-1; TCRdb's assignment of TRBD1 cannot be checked, as there is no DNA. Germline assignment: CDR1 ENHRY and CDR2 SYGVKD. This CDR3 is 14 amino acids long. CDR3 in amino acids: CAISESPGDTEAFF.

This sequence joins TRBV7-2 and TRBJ2-2; checking the TCRdb D call of TRBD2 is not possible without DNA. The CDR3 contains 16 residues. CDR1 is SGHTA, CDR2 FQGNSA, per germline. CDR3 sequence reads: CASSASGPGDTGELFF.

The chain joins TRBV2 to TRBJ2-7; absent DNA, TCRdb's TRBD1 call cannot be checked. The CDR3 has 15 amino acids. The germline V gene encodes CDR1 SNHLY and CDR2 FYNNEI. The CDR3 reads CASSVGRGPTYEQYF.

The chain joins TRBV20-1 to TRBJ2-1. The CDR3 runs to 15 residues. Germline V gives CDR1 DFQATT, CDR2 SNEGSKA (reference sequence). The CDR3: CSARDRLAGINEQFF.

The chain employs TRBV20-1 and TRBJ2-7; the D gene TCRdb calls, TRBD2, cannot be checked with no DNA. The CDR3 covers 19 residues. CDR1 and CDR2 (germline): DFQATT, SNEGSKA (reference sequence). The CDR3 here is CSARDNRDWLAGPSYEQYF.

The chain uses TRBV18 and TRBJ1-2; the TCRdb D gene call, TRBD1, has no DNA to confirm it. The CDR3 sequence is 13 residues long. Germline CDR1 and CDR2: KGHSH and LQKENI. The CDR3 protein is CASSLDRPYGYTF.

The gene calls are TRBV19 and TRBJ2-6. Germline V gives CDR1 LNHDA, CDR2 SQIVND (reference sequence). This CDR3 is built from 15 residues. This CDR3 reads CASSQTHSGANVLTF.

The chain recombines TRBV30 with TRBJ1-2; with no DNA, the TCRdb D assignment of TRBD1 cannot be verified. The CDR3 covers 12 residues. Germline V gene sequence: CDR1 GTSNPN, CDR2 SVGIG (reference sequence). CDR3 residues: CAWRGRLYGYTF. The whole variable domain, filled in from reference TRBV30 and TRBJ1-2, reads SQTIHQWPATLVQPVGSPLSLECTVEGTSNPNLYWYRQAAGRGLQLLFYSVGIGQISSEVPQNLSASRPQDRQFILSSKKLLLSDSGFYLCAWRGRLYGYTFGSGTRLTVV.

V gene TRBV6-5 combines with J gene TRBJ1-1; TCRdb's assignment of TRBD1 cannot be checked, as there is no DNA. This CDR3 comprises 13 residues. Germline assignment: CDR1 MNHEY and CDR2 SVGAGI. CDR3 sequence reads: CASTQPPGTEAFF.

The chain is built from TRBV10-3 and TRBJ2-5. From germline, CDR1 is ENHRY and CDR2 SYGVKD. CDR3 length: 15 amino acids. The CDR3 loop reads CAISDPAPYQETQYF.

The J gene is TRBJ2-7, the V gene TRBV5-1; checking the TCRdb D call of TRBD1 is not possible without DNA. CDR1 SGHRS and CDR2 YFSETQ come from the germline V gene. The CDR3 runs 13 residues. The chain's CDR3 is CASSRDPSYEQYF.

The chain has TRBV12-3 or TRBV12-4 and TRBJ2-5. The CDR3 runs 14 residues. CDR3 amino acids: CASSFVGTQETQYF.

The chain joins TRBV7-2 to TRBJ2-7. CDR1 is SGHTA and CDR2 is FQGNSA in the germline V gene. The CDR3 runs to 16 residues. CDR3 loop: CASSVGPTASSYEQYF.

The chain couples TRBV28 to TRBJ2-1; TCRdb returns TRBD1, unconfirmable since there is no DNA. Germline CDR1 and CDR2: MDHEN and SYDVKM. The CDR3 has 14 residues. This CDR3 is CASSLPGVSNEQFF. Filled out from reference TRBV28 and TRBJ2-1, the complete variable domain reads DVKVTQSSRYLVKRTGEKVFLECVQDMDHENMFWYRQDPGLGLRLIYFSYDVKMKEKGDIPEGYSVSREKKERFSLILESASTNQTSMYLCASSLPGVSNEQFFGPGTRLTVL.

The chain carries TRBV11-2 and TRBJ2-6; TCRdb's D call of TRBD1 is untestable without DNA. This CDR3 is 18 amino acids long. Germline-derived CDR1 and CDR2 are SGHAT and FQNNGV. The CDR3 is CASSLGIVQVPGANVLTF. Based on the CDR3 plus reference TRBV11-2 and TRBJ2-6, the full variable domain is EAGVAQSPRYKIIEKRQSVAFWCNPISGHATLYWYQQILGQGPKLLIQFQNNGVVDDSQLPKDRFSAERLKGVDSTLKIQPAKLEDSAVYLCASSLGIVQVPGANVLTFGAGSRLTVL.

This sequence joins TRBV5-4 and TRBJ2-5; TCRdb's D call, TRBD2, is unchecked because there is no DNA. The CDR3 length is 16 residues. Germline assignment: CDR1 SGHNT and CDR2 YYREEE (reference sequence). The CDR3 spells CASSSPGTSGQETQYF.

The rearrangement links TRBV12-3 or TRBV12-4 to TRBJ1-1. The CDR3 extends over 11 amino acids. This chain's CDR3 is CASSMNTEAFF.

CDR3 region: CASSHQGGGELFF. The rearrangement links TRBV4-2 to TRBJ2-2; TCRdb picks TRBD1, but there is no DNA to check that call. This CDR3 is 13 amino acids long. Germline assignment: CDR1 LGHNA and CDR2 YNFKEQ.

The rearrangement uses TRBV2 and TRBJ2-4; no DNA is available, so the TRBD1 call from TCRdb remains unchecked. Germline V gene data show CDR1 as SNHLY and CDR2 as FYNNEI. CDR3 length: 17 amino acids. The CDR3 sequence: CASSESGSGGLGGIQYF.

This chain joins TRBV7-9 and TRBJ2-2; TCRdb calls TRBD1, which cannot be checked without DNA. Looked up from germline, CDR1 is SEHNR and CDR2 is FQNEAQ (reference sequence). The CDR3 contains 17 residues. The CDR3 loop is CASSSRGDRGNTGELFF. Full variable domain (rest looked up from reference TRBV7-9 and TRBJ2-2): DTGVSQNPRHKITKRGQNVTFRCDPISEHNRLYWYRQTLGQGPEFLTYFQNEAQLEKSRLLSDRFSAERPKGSFSTLEIQRTEQGDSAMYLCASSSRGDRGNTGELFFGEGSRLTVL.